These 2 T cell receptor beta chains came from one sample sequenced in a study of T cell repertoires in cytomegalovirus infection. No antigen is known for these receptors. Each CDR3 protein is one row after TCRdb ran MiXCR on the reads. In the table there are some 480,000 distinct CDR3 sequences, more than 30% of which are singletons. Here the sequenced sample was cultured PBMCs, taken from culture after CMV antigen stimulation. These receptors originate from a human donor in good health (CMV status not recorded). Some clones in this sample may be carry-over from other donors' samples.

This chain links TRBV7-6 with TRBJ2-2; D is ambiguous. Between the trimmed V and J ends, which lost 0 bases and 1 base, there was a span of 6 bases. This CDR3 is 15 amino acids long. CDR1 SGHVS and CDR2 FNYEAQ come from the germline V gene. CDR3 sequence: CASSLASLNTGELFF. The CDR3 nucleotides read TGTGCCAGCAGCTTAGCTTCCCTGAACACCGGGGAGCTGTTTTTT.

The J gene is TRBJ2-5, the V gene TRBV4-3; TRBD2 aligns across 14 bases. The CDR3 contains 18 residues. V was pared by 0 bases and J by 4 bases, with 7 bases of the junction left unmatched. Germline CDR1 and CDR2: LGHNA and YSLEER. Written as DNA, the CDR3 is TGCGCCAGCAGCCAAGATCTTGGACTAGCGGGAGGCGGAGAGACCCAGTACTTC. It encodes CASSQDLGLAGGGETQYF.